The T cell receptor beta chain described here comes from a study of cytomegalovirus exposure and HLA in healthy donors. It was with 60 Vbeta and 13 Jbeta primers that the PCR ran. Clones were read by immunoSEQ multiplex PCR, and TCRdb kept only the in-frame ones, dropping some. Of 100,000 or so clones in the sample, around 72% were seen once. CDR1 MNHNS and CDR2 SASEGT come from the germline V gene. This CDR3 has 13 amino acids. V lost 9 bases and J 0 bases, leaving 9 bases between the germline ends. The chain recombines TRBV6-1 with TRBJ1-5; TRBD1 is a possible D gene (5 bases). This TCR was recovered from a man aged 25-45 years in good health and CMV-seronegative. The material sequenced was PBMCs. The CDR3 region has the DNA TGTGCCAGTACAGGATTTAGCAATCAGCCCCAGCATTTT. This translates into CASTGFSNQPQHF.